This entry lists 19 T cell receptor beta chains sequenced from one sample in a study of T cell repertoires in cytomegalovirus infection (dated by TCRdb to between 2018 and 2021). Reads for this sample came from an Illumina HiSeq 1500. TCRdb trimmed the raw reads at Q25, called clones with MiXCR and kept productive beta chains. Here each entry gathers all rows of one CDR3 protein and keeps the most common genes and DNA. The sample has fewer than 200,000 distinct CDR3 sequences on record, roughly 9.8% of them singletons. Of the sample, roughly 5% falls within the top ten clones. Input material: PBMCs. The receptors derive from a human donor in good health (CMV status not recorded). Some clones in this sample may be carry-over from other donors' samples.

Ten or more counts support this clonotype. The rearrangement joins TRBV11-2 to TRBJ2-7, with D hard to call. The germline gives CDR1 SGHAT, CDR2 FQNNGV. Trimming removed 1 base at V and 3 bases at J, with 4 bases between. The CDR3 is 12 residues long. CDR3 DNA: TGTGCCAGCAGCTTAGTCTACTACGAGCAGTACGTC. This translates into CASSLVYYEQYV.

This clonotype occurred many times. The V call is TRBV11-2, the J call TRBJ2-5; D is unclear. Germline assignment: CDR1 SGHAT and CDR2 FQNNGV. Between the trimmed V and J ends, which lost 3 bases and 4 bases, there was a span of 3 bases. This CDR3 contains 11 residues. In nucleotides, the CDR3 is TGTGCCAGCAGCTTCGCAGAGACCCAGTACTTC. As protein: CASSFAETQYF.

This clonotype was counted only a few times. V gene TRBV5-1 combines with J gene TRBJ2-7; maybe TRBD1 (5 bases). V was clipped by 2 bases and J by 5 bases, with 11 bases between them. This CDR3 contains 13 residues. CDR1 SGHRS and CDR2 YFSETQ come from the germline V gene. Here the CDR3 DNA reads TGCGCCAGCAGCTTCAAACAGGCTGACGAGCAGTACTTC. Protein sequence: CASSFKQADEQYF. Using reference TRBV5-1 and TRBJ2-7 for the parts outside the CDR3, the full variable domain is KAGVTQTPRYLIKTRGQQVTLSCSPISGHRSVSWYQQTPGQGLQFLFEYFSETQRNKGNFPGRFSGRQFSNSRSEMNVSTLELGDSALYLCASSFKQADEQYFGPGTRLTVT.

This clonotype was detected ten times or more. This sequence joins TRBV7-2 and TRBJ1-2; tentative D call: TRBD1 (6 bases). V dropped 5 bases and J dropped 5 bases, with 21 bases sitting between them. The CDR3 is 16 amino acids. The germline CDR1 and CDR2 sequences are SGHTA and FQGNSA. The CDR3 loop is CASSRGLRDKVYGYTF. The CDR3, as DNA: TGTGCCAGCAGCAGAGGGCTCCGGGACAAAGTATATGGCTACACCTTC.

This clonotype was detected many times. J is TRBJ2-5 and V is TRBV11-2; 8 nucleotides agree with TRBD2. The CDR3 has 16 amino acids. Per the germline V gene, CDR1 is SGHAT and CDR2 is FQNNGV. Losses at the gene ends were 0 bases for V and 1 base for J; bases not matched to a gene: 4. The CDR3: CASSLERGTSQETQYF. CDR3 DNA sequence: TGTGCCAGCAGCTTAGAGAGAGGGACTAGCCAAGAGACCCAGTACTTC.

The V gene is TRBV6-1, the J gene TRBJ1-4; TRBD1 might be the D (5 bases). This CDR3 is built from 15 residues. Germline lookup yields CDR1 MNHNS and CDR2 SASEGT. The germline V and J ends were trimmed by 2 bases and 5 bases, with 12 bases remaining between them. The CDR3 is CASSERGALNEKLFF. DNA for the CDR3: TGTGCCAGCAGTGAACGAGGGGCTCTCAATGAAAAACTGTTTTTT.

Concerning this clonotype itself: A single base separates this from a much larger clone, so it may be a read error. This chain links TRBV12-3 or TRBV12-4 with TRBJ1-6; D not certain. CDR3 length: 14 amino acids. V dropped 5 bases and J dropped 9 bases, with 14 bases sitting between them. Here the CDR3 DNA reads TGTGCCAGCAGTCTCCCGGGGTTGAGTTCACCCCTCCACTTT. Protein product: CASSLPGLSSPLHF.

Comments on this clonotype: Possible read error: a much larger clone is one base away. This CDR3 reads CASSFRQVALWEQFF. The DNA for the CDR3 is TGCGCCAGCAGCTTTAGGCAGGTGGCTCTATGGGAGCAGTTCTTC. The chain uses TRBV5-1 and TRBJ2-1; D remains unclear. Germline V lookup: CDR1 SGHRS, CDR2 YFSETQ. The CDR3 is 15 residues long. V lost 2 bases and J lost 10, with 19 bases in between.

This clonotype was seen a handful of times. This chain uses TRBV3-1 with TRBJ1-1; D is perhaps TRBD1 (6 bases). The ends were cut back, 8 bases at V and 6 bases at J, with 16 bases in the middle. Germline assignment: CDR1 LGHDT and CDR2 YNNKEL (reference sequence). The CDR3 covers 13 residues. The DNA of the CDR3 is TGTGCCAGCCGAACACAGGGTAGGGCTGAAGCTTTCTTT. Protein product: CASRTQGRAEAFF.

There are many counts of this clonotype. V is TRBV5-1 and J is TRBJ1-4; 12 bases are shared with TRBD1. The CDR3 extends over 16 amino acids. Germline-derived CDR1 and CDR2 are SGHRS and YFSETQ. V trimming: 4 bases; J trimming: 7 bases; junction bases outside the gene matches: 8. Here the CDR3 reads CASSITGQGAGEKLFF. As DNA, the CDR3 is TGCGCCAGCAGCATAACGGGACAGGGGGCAGGTGAAAAACTGTTTTTT.

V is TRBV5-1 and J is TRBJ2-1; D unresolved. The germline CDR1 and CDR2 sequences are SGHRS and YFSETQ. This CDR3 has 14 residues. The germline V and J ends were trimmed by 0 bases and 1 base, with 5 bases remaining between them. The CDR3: CASSLESSYNEQFF. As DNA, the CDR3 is TGCGCCAGCAGCTTGGAATCGTCCTACAATGAGCAGTTCTTC.

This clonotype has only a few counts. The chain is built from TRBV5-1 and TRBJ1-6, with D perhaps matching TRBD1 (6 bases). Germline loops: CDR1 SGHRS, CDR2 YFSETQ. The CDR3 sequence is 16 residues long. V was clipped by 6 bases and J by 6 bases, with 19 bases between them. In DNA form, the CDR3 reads TGCGCCAGCACCTTCGGACAGACCCCTGCTAATTCACCCCTCCACTTT. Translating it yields CASTFGQTPANSPLHF.

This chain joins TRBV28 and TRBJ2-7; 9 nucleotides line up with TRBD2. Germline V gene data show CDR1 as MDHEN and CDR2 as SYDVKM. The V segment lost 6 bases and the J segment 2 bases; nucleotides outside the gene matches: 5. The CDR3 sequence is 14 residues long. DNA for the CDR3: TGTGCCAGCAGAAATAGCGGGAGTGCCTACGAGCAGTACTTC. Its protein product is CASRNSGSAYEQYF. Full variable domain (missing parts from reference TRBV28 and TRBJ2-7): DVKVTQSSRYLVKRTGEKVFLECVQDMDHENMFWYRQDPGLGLRLIYFSYDVKMKEKGDIPEGYSVSREKKERFSLILESASTNQTSMYLCASRNSGSAYEQYFGPGTRLTVT.

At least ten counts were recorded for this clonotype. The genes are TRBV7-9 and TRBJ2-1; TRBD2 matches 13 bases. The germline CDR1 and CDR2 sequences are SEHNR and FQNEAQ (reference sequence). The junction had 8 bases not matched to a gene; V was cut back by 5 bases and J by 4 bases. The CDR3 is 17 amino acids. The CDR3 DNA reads TGTGCCAGCAGCCCTTCACCGGGACTAGCGGGGTACAATGAGCAGTTCTTC. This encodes CASSPSPGLAGYNEQFF.

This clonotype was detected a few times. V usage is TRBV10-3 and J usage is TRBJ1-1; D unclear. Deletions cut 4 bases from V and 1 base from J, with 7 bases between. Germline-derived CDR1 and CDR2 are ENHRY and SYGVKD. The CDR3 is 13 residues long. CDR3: CAISAEGNTEAFF. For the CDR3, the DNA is TGTGCCATCAGTGCGGAAGGGAACACTGAAGCTTTCTTT.

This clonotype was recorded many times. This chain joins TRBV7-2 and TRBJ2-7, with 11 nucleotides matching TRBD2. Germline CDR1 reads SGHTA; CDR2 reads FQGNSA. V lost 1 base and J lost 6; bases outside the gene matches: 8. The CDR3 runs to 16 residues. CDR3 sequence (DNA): TGTGCCAGCAGCTTAGACCTAGCGGGAGGTCGAGGCGAGCAGTACTTC. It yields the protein CASSLDLAGGRGEQYF. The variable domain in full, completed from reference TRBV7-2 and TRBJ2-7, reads GAGVSQSPSNKVTEKGKDVELRCDPISGHTALYWYRQSLGQGLEFLIYFQGNSAPDKSGLPSDRFSAERTGGSVSTLTIQRTQQEDSAVYLCASSLDLAGGRGEQYFGPGTRLTVT.

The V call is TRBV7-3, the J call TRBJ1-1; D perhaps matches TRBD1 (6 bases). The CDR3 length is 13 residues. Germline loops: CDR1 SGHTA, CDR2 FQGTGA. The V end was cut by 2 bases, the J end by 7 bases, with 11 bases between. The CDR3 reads CASSLEGGIEAFF. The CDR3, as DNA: TGTGCCAGCAGCTTAGAAGGGGGGATTGAAGCTTTCTTT. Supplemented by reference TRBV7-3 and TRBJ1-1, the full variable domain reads GAGVSQTPSNKVTEKGKYVELRCDPISGHTALYWYRQSLGQGPEFLIYFQGTGAADDSGLPNDRFFAVRPEGSVSTLKIQRTERGDSAVYLCASSLEGGIEAFFGQGTRLTVV.

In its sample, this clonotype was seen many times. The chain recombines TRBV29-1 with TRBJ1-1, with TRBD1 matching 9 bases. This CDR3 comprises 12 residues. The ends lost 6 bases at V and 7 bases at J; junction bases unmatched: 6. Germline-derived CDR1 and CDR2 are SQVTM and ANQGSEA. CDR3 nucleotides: TGCAGCGTGGGACAGGGCCATCATGAAGCTTTCTTT. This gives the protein CSVGQGHHEAFF.

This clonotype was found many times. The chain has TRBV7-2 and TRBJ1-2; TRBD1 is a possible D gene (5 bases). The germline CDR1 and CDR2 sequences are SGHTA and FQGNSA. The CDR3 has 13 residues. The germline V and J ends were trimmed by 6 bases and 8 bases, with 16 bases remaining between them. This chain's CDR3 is CASSLSGRGGYTF. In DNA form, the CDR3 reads TGTGCCAGCAGTCTATCAGGGCGTGGAGGCTACACCTTC.